This TCR beta chain was documented in a study of cytomegalovirus exposure and HLA in healthy donors. About the study: It was reported in a later analysis that the same platform had been used for the 120 or so validation repertoires as for the approximately 730 first-cohort repertoires. Whole-study results and caveats: TCR beta chains numbering some 160 were designated cytomegalovirus-associated. The CMV antigen specificity of a few CMV-associated chains was confirmed through in vitro analysis. Reported results showed that the classifier diagnosed cytomegalovirus status with high specificity and sensitivity.

Concerning this clone itself: The antigen remains unidentified.

Assay: immunoSEQ multiplex PCR; the TCRdb copy retains only in-frame clones and omits some. The sample holds 90,000 to 110,000 clones, around nine tenths seen once. The CDR3 length is 13 residues. The germline V gene has CDR1 SEHNR and CDR2 FQNEAQ (reference sequence). V lost 4 bases and J 2 bases, leaving 8 bases between the germline ends. The rearrangement uses TRBV7-9 and TRBJ1-2; D possibly corresponds to TRBD1 (6 bases). The sequenced material came from PBMCs. This receptor was obtained from a young woman in good health and CMV-seronegative. CDR3 sequence reads: CASSSQGNYGYTF. CDR3 DNA sequence: TGTGCCAGCAGCTCACAGGGCAACTATGGCTACACCTTC.